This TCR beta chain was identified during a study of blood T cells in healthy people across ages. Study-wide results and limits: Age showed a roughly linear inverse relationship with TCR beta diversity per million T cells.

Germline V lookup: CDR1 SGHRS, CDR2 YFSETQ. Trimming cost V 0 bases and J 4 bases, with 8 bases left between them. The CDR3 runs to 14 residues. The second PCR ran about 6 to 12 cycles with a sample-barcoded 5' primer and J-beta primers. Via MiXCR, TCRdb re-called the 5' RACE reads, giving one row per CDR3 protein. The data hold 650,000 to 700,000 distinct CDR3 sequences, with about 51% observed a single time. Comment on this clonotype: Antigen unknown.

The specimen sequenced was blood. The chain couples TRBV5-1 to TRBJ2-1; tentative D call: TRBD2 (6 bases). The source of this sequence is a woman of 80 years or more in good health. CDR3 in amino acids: CASSLELAYNEQFF. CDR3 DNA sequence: TGCGCCAGCAGCTTGGAGCTAGCGTACAATGAGCAGTTCTTC.